This T cell receptor (beta chain) was sequenced during a study of T cells in Graves' hyperthyroidism and ophthalmopathy. General study results and limits: In validation, the model predicted ophthalmopathy. These predictions came a median approximately 5.9 months before onset.

This CDR3 is 15 amino acids long. CDR1 SQVTM and CDR2 ANQGSEA come from the germline V gene. V lost 8 bases, J lost 2 bases, and 19 bases lay in between. This clonotype was observed many times. Its antigen remains unidentified. A lack of ophthalmopathy progression within 18 months defined stable Graves' hyperthyroidism. Recently diagnosed hyperthyroidism of less than 2 months' duration affected patients aged 18 to 65. Researchers amplified the TCR beta CDR3 regions from RNA transcripts. The TCR CDR3 was amplified in a first-round RT-PCR using the HTBI primer set. TCRdb called the multiplex PCR reads again in MiXCR, with one record for every CDR3 protein. The data hold about 350,000 distinct CDR3 sequences, with around 14% observed a single time.

The specimen was blood. This clonotype originated in a woman aged 25 to 39 with Graves' hyperthyroidism. The chain has TRBV29-1 and TRBJ2-1, with no clear D. CDR3 coding DNA: TGCAGCACCAGTCGTACGGCGGACCCCTACAATGAGCAGTTCTTC. It translates to CSTSRTADPYNEQFF.